Listed below are T cell receptor beta chains from one sample, sequenced in a study of human T cells and chemical hapten exposure. TCRdb called the RACE reads again in MiXCR, with one record for every CDR3 protein. The data hold 250,000 to 300,000 distinct CDR3 sequences, with 7.5% to 8% observed a single time. Sample: whole blood, taken in connection with sensitization to the hapten diphenylcyclopropenone (DPC). These receptor sequences come from a man aged 18 to 35 with alopecia areata. Some clones in this sample may be carry-over from other donors' samples. The CDR3 runs from the conserved cysteine through the conserved F or W. Each record gives: V gene, D gene, clone size, J gene, CDR3 DNA, CDR3 protein. The D gene is left open where the match is weak. Some rows mark clone size as missing; the rest say once, few, many or name a class of expanded clone.

>TRBV6-6|NA|NA|TRBJ1-6
TGTGCCAGCAGTTACGGAGATTCACCCCTCCACTTT
CASSYGDSPLHF
>TRBV3-1|NA|many|TRBJ1-1
TGTGCCAGCACGGGTGTGGGGGGCCGGGGCACTGAAGCTTTCTTT
CASTGVGGRGTEAFF
>TRBV14|NA|many|TRBJ1-5
TGTGCCAGCAGCCAGAGCTTTAGCAATCAGCCCCAGCATTTT
CASSQSFSNQPQHF
>TRBV20-1|TRBD1|few|TRBJ1-2
TGCAGTGCTACTCCATCCGGGACAGTTAGCTATGGCTACACCTTC
CSATPSGTVSYGYTF
>TRBV2|NA|many|TRBJ1-1
TGTGCCAGCATCAAAGGGCGGTTCACTGAAGCTTTCTTT
CASIKGRFTEAFF
>TRBV5-1|NA|many|TRBJ2-1
TGCGCCAGTGGGGACGGGGCGACTTACAATGAGCAGTTCTTC
CASGDGATYNEQFF
>TRBV25-1|NA|many|TRBJ1-4
TGTGCCAGCAGTGACTCCTCGGTGGGGGAAAAACTGTTTTTT
CASSDSSVGEKLFF
>TRBV7-2|NA|many|TRBJ1-2
TGTGCCAGCAGCTTAGAGGCTAACTATGGCTACACCTTC
CASSLEANYGYTF
>TRBV13|NA|NA|TRBJ1-1
TGTGCCAGCAGCCCCTCCTTCCAACCGAACACTGAAGCTTTCTTT
CASSPSFQPNTEAFF
>TRBV6-5|NA|few|TRBJ1-1
TGTGCCAGCAGTTACTTGCGATCAGGGGAAGCTTTCTTT
CASSYLRSGEAFF
>TRBV28|TRBD2|few|TRBJ2-5
TGTGCCAGCAGTTTACCACTAGCGGGACCCCAGTACTTC
CASSLPLAGPQYF
>TRBV12-3/TRBV12-4|NA|many|TRBJ2-4
TGTGCCAGCACCCCCGGCGACATTCAGTACTTC
CASTPGDIQYF
>TRBV7-2|NA|NA|TRBJ1-6
TGTGCCAGCAGCTTAGGGGCCCTGTCTAATTCACCCCTCCACTTT
CASSLGALSNSPLHF
>TRBV6-2/TRBV6-3|TRBD2|few|TRBJ2-5
TGTGCCAGCAGAACTAGCGGGGCCCAAGAGACCCAGTACTTC
CASRTSGAQETQYF
>TRBV7-3|NA|NA|TRBJ1-4
TGTGCCAGCAGCCTACAAGGAGTTCTCCCAACTAATGAAAAACTGTTTTTT
CASSLQGVLPTNEKLFF
>TRBV4-1|NA|few|TRBJ1-6
TGCGCCAGCAGCCAAGTTAGGGATTCACCCCTCCACTTT
CASSQVRDSPLHF
>TRBV7-9|NA|NA|TRBJ2-1
TGTGCCAGCAGCTTAGACGGACAGTATCATGAGCAGTTCTTC
CASSLDGQYHEQFF
>TRBV18|NA|few|TRBJ1-2
TGTGCCAGCTCACCACTTAAGCAGGGCTATGGCTACACCTTC
CASSPLKQGYGYTF
>TRBV11-2|TRBD2|few|TRBJ2-7
TGTGCCAGCAGCTCCCCCTTCCGCGGGGGCTACGAGCAGTACTTC
CASSSPFRGGYEQYF
>TRBV5-1|NA|NA|TRBJ2-7
TGCGCCAGCAGCGGCGGGACAGCGTTCGCCGAGCAGTACTTC
CASSGGTAFAEQYF
>TRBV28|NA|NA|TRBJ1-3
TGTGCCAGCGGCGCAGGGCGCCTCTCTGGAAACACCATATATTTT
CASGAGRLSGNTIYF
>TRBV4-1|TRBD1|NA|TRBJ2-7
TGCGCCAGCAGCCACACCGGACAGGGGGCCTACGAGCAGTACTTC
CASSHTGQGAYEQYF
>TRBV20-1|TRBD2|NA|TRBJ2-2
TGCAGTGCTAGGACTAGCGGGCCCGGGGAGCTGTTTTTT
CSARTSGPGELFF
>TRBV3-1|NA|NA|TRBJ2-1
TGTGCCAGCAGCCTACTTTACAGGGCCAACAATGAGCAGTTCTTC
CASSLLYRANNEQFF
>TRBV6-5|NA|NA|TRBJ2-2
TGTGCCAGCAGTTACACTTCTTACACCGGGGAGCTGTTTTTT
CASSYTSYTGELFF
>TRBV28|NA|once|TRBJ2-5
TGTGCCAGCAGTGTACAGGGACCTCAAGAGACCCAGTACTTC
CASSVQGPQETQYF
>TRBV6-5|TRBD1|few|TRBJ2-7
TGTGCCAGCGGGACAGGCACATCCTACGAGCAGTACTTC
CASGTGTSYEQYF
>TRBV5-5|NA|few|TRBJ2-7
TGTGCCAGCAGCTTGGCACTCTTTGCAATCTACGAGCAGTACTTC
CASSLALFAIYEQYF
>TRBV28|NA|NA|TRBJ2-6
TGTGCCAGCAGTTTAGGTGACTCTTCCTCTGGGGCCAACGTCCTGACTTTC
CASSLGDSSSGANVLTF
>TRBV28|NA|NA|TRBJ2-7
TGTGCCAGCAGTTCCCCTATTAGCTCCTACGAGCAGTACTTC
CASSSPISSYEQYF
>TRBV5-1|NA|few|TRBJ1-4
TGCGCCAGCAGCTTGGCGGGGGGCTACGTTGCAACTAATGAAAAACTGTTTTTT
CASSLAGGYVATNEKLFF
>TRBV2|NA|few|TRBJ2-3
TGTGCCAGTCGGGGGACAGTGAAGACAGATACGCAGTATTTT
CASRGTVKTDTQYF
>TRBV6-5|TRBD1|few|TRBJ1-2
TGTGCCAGCAGAGGGACAGGGGCTAACTATGGCTACACCTTC
CASRGTGANYGYTF
>TRBV7-3|NA|few|TRBJ1-1
TGTGCCAGCAGTTACGCAATCGACACTGAAGCTTTCTTT
CASSYAIDTEAFF
>TRBV12-3/TRBV12-4|TRBD1|many|TRBJ1-2
TGTGCCAGCAGCAAGGACAGGCTCTATGGCTACACCTTC
CASSKDRLYGYTF
>TRBV5-1|NA|many|TRBJ2-3
TGTGCCAGCAGCTTAGACACAGATACGCAGTATTTT
CASSLDTDTQYF
>TRBV6-5|NA|few|TRBJ1-1
TGTGCCAGCAGTTACTCGGGGGTCGGTGGGACTGAAGCTTTCTTT
CASSYSGVGGTEAFF